This T cell receptor (beta chain) emerged from a study of T-cell reconstitution after alpha-beta-depleted transplantation in children. TCRbeta library construction was performed incorporating unique molecular identifiers. TCRdb analysed the PCR reads with MiXCR anew, one entry per CDR3 protein. This sample has some 530,000 distinct CDR3 sequences, with under 15% found just once. The trim removed 2 bases at V and 7 bases at J, leaving 9 bases unmatched. The CDR3 consists of 16 residues. This clonotype showed up just a few times. This receptor was obtained from a human donor who donated a stem cell graft to a child with combined immunodeficiency. V is TRBV12-3 or TRBV12-4 and J is TRBJ2-2; 8 bases agree with TRBD2. The sequencing here drew on PBMCs from the stem cell graft donor, taken from the stem cell graft. The CDR3 protein is CASSLQSGGALGELFF. CDR3 DNA: TGTGCCAGCAGTTTACAATCCGGGGGGGCCCTCGGGGAGCTGTTTTTT.